A single sample is the source of the 5 T cell receptor beta chains below, sequenced in a study of blood T cell repertoires in COVID-19. Using immunoSEQ multiplex PCR, the repertoire was profiled, and TCRdb retains in-frame clones only, with some absent. The sample carries roughly 250,000 clones, about 88% recorded once. Sample: peripheral blood. Receptors originate from a woman aged 40 to 55 who had recovered from COVID-19.

This chain connects TRBV10-3 to TRBJ2-5; a weak D match, TRBD1 (6 bases). CDR1 is ENHRY and CDR2 is SYGVKD in the germline V gene. With 10 bases removed from V and 5 bases from J, the gap between germline ends came to 23 bases. This CDR3 contains 15 residues. CDR3 in amino acids: CASAMTLQGTETQYF. CDR3 nucleotides: TGTGCCAGCGCGATGACTCTTCAGGGGACGGAGACCCAGTACTTC.

The rearrangement uses TRBV19 and TRBJ2-5; 9 bases match TRBD1. The CDR3 totals 15 residues. Germline V lookup: CDR1 LNHDA, CDR2 SQIVND (reference sequence). Germline trimming cut 4 bases from V and 10 bases from J; bases unmatched to any gene: 13. This chain's CDR3 is CASSKQGQGPLNQYF. The DNA of the CDR3 is TGTGCCAGTAGTAAACAGGGACAGGGACCCCTAAACCAGTACTTC.

The J gene is TRBJ2-7, the V gene TRBV6-5, with a possible D match to TRBD1 (6 bases). CDR1 is MNHEY, CDR2 SVGAGI, per germline. V dropped 5 bases and J dropped 4 bases, with 15 bases sitting between them. The CDR3 consists of 14 residues. The CDR3 nucleotides are TGTGCCAGCAGTCGGACAGCGAGTTTATACGAGCAGTACTTC. It specifies CASSRTASLYEQYF.

This chain joins TRBV5-4 and TRBJ2-1; 13 bases are shared with TRBD2. The trim removed 0 bases at V and 5 bases at J, leaving 5 bases unmatched. This CDR3 is 17 amino acids long. Germline CDR1 reads SGHNT; CDR2 reads YYREEE (reference sequence). The CDR3 DNA follows: TGTGCCAGCAGCTTGGCCGTACTAGCGGGAGGGCACAATGAGCAGTTCTTC. Its protein product is CASSLAVLAGGHNEQFF. The whole variable domain, remainder taken from reference TRBV5-4 and TRBJ2-1, is ETGVTQSPTHLIKTRGQQVTLRCSSQSGHNTVSWYQQALGQGPQFIFQYYREEENGRGNFPPRFSGLQFPNYSSELNVNALELDDSALYLCASSLAVLAGGHNEQFFGPGTRLTVL.

This clone showed up just once. This chain connects TRBV7-8 to TRBJ2-2; D remains unclear. The V and J ends lost 5 bases and 4 bases respectively, with 14 bases between them. CDR1 and CDR2 (germline): SGHVS, FQNEAQ. The CDR3 contains 15 residues. The CDR3 loop reads CASSLGISGTGELFF. For the CDR3, the DNA is TGTGCCAGCAGCCTGGGCATTTCTGGCACCGGGGAGCTGTTTTTT.